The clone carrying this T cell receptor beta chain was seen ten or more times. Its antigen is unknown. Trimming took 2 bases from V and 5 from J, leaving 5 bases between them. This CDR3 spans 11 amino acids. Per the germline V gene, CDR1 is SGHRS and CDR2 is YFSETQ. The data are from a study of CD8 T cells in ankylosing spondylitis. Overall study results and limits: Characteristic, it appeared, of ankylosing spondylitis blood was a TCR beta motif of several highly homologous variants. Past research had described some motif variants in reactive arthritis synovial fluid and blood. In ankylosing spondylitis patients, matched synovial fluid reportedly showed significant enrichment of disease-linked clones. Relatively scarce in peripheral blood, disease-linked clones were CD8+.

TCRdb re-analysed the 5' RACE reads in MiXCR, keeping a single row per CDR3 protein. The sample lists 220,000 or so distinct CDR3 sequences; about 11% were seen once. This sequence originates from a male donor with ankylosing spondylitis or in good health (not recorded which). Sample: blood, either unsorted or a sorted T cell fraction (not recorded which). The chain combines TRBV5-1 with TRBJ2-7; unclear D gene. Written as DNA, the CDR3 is TGCGCCAGCAGCTTAGAAAACGAGCAGTACTTC. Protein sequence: CASSLENEQYF.